The present T cell receptor (beta chain) was sequenced within a study of CD8 T cells in Susac syndrome. Roughly 0.45 to 1 ug RNA was reverse transcribed with random hexamers. One entry per CDR3 protein results from TCRdb running MiXCR on the immunoSEQ multiplex PCR reads. The sample carries about 150,000 distinct CDR3 sequences, roughly 95% recorded once. The ends were cut back, 5 bases at V and 0 bases at J, with 11 bases in the middle. The germline V gene has CDR1 SQVTM and CDR2 ANQGSEA. CDR3 length: 15 residues. This receptor was identified in a human donor with Susac syndrome. This chain connects TRBV29-1 to TRBJ2-6; D not certain. Source material: CD4+ T cells from PBMCs. The CDR3 DNA is TGCAGCGTTACACCTTACAGCTCTGGGGCCAACGTCCTGACTTTC. Its protein product is CSVTPYSSGANVLTF.